This T cell receptor (beta chain) was found in a study of CXCR3-negative and CXCR3-positive naive CD8 T cells. Turning to the study itself: There were about 135 million TRB reads altogether, and each library had about 1.5 +/- 0.3 million of them. Findings and limits, study-wide: Naive CXCR3-positive and CXCR3-negative cells shared TRBV-TRBJ usage; memory cells diverged. Relative to CXCR3-negative naive cells, CXCR3-positive naive cells had more hydrophobic TRB CDR3s. Whereas both naive subsets had comparably high diversity, memory CD8+ cells had much lower diversity.

Concerning this clonotype: Its specificity is not known.

Naive cells were sorted as CD45RO-, CCR7+, CD27+ and CD95-. The study made its TRB cDNA libraries by 5' RACE, adding UMI labels. TCRdb reprocessed the 5' RACE reads and stores each CDR3 protein as one record, lacking DNA. The listing records 120,000 or so distinct CDR3 sequences. The CDR3 extends over 15 amino acids. CDR1 is SGHRS, CDR2 YFSETQ, per germline. This sequence originates from a human donor in good health. Some clones in this sample may be carry-over from other donors' samples. The chain joins TRBV5-1 to TRBJ1-3; TCRdb indicates TRBD1, and absent DNA this call remains unverified. Sample: naive CXCR3+ CD8+ T cells from blood. Documented subset: CD45RO-CCR7+CD27+CD95- naive CD8+ T cells expressing CXCR3 (TNR3+). The CDR3 region is CASSLGTGRGNTIYF.